These 9 T cell receptor beta chains were all obtained from the same sample, sequenced in a study of shared clonotypes between healthy human individuals. Libraries were prepared by immunoSEQ multiplex PCR; TCRdb keeps only in-frame clonotypes and omits some of them. The repertoire holds fewer than 700,000 clones, with roughly four fifths as singletons. The sample taken for sequencing was PBMCs. The origin of the receptors is a woman between 40 and 55 years old in good health. Some clones in this sample may be carry-over from other donors' samples.

In regard to this clone: This may stem from a read error, because a much larger clone lies one nucleotide away. The chain carries TRBV6-1 and TRBJ2-3; no reliable D call. V dropped 6 bases and J dropped 2 bases, with 6 bases sitting between them. The CDR3 runs to 12 residues. CDR1 and CDR2 (germline): MNHNS, SASEGT. Written as DNA, the CDR3 is TGTGCCAGCAGCCCGAACACAGATACGCAGTATTTT. Protein: CASSPNTDTQYF.

The chain uses TRBV12-2 and TRBJ2-4; the table's TRBD2 call for D was not verified on the DNA. TRBV12-2 counts as a pseudogene. This CDR3 has 22 residues. The CDR3 loop is CASRLTLAGGRLGRVGKNIQYF. Written as DNA, the CDR3 is TGTGCAAGTCGCTTAACACTAGCGGGAGGCCGCCTGGGGCGTGTAGGCAAAAACATTCAGTACTTC.

This chain joins TRBV25-1 and TRBJ2-3; D not resolved. The CDR3 loop spans 13 amino acids. The V gene's germline CDR1 is MGHDK and CDR2 SYGVNS. With 8 bases removed from V and 3 bases from J, the gap between germline ends came to 12 bases. CDR3 amino acids: CASFADPTDTQYF. CDR3 DNA sequence: TGTGCCAGCTTTGCAGACCCTACAGATACGCAGTATTTT. The variable domain in full, with the rest retrieved from reference TRBV25-1 and TRBJ2-3, is EADIYQTPRYLVIGTGKKITLECSQTMGHDKMYWYQQDPGMELHLIHYSYGVNSTEKGDLSSESTVSRIRTEHFPLTLESARPSHTSQYLCASFADPTDTQYFGPGTRLTVL.

V and J are TRBV6-5 and TRBJ1-4; 8 bases agree with TRBD1. Per the germline V gene, CDR1 is MNHEY and CDR2 is SVGAGI. V lost 4 bases to trimming and J lost 3 bases; unmatched junction nucleotides: 1. The CDR3 is made up of 14 amino acids. The chain's CDR3 is CASSLGQANEKLFF. CDR3 bases: TGTGCCAGCAGTTTGGGACAGGCTAATGAAAAACTGTTTTTT.

This clone showed up just a few times. The J gene is TRBJ1-1, the V gene TRBV29-1, with 8 bases that match TRBD1. V lost 3 bases and J lost 1; bases outside the gene matches: 7. CDR1 and CDR2 (germline): SQVTM, ANQGSEA. The CDR3 loop spans 15 amino acids. This CDR3 reads CSVDTDRVWNTEAFF. Written as DNA, the CDR3 is TGCAGCGTTGATACGGACAGGGTTTGGAACACTGAAGCTTTCTTT.

The V gene is TRBV5-4, the J gene TRBJ2-5; D not resolved. The germline CDR1 and CDR2 sequences are SGHNT and YYREEE (reference sequence). This CDR3 region has 15 residues. Trimming removed 0 bases at V and 2 bases at J, with 11 bases between. CDR3 coding DNA: TGTGCCAGCAGCTTGGCATCCTACCCTCAAGAGACCCAGTACTTC. Translation gives CASSLASYPQETQYF.

This sequence joins TRBV6-4 and TRBJ1-5; D is perhaps TRBD1 (6 bases). Trimming shortened V by 7 bases and J by 0 bases, and 16 bases separated the two germline ends. There are 16 residues in the CDR3. Germline CDR1 reads MRHNA; CDR2 reads SNTAGT. CDR3 region: CASIEGGPYSNQPQHF. In DNA, the CDR3 is TGTGCCAGCATCGAGGGGGGCCCTTATAGCAATCAGCCCCAGCATTTT.

The chain combines TRBV29-1 with TRBJ2-7; 12 bases align to TRBD1. Germline-derived CDR1 and CDR2 are SQVTM and ANQGSEA. CDR3 length equals 14 residues. The V gene end was trimmed by 2 bases and the J gene end by 5 bases; junction bases not matched to a gene: 4. CDR3 coding DNA: TGCAGCGTTGAACCGGGACAGGGGGCCGACGAGCAGTACTTC. This encodes CSVEPGQGADEQYF.

Only one count was recorded for this clone. The identical CDR3 is also encoded by other nucleotide sequences in the sample. The chain combines TRBV5-1 with TRBJ2-5; D is unresolved. The CDR3 is 13 residues long. The germline CDR1 and CDR2 sequences are SGHRS and YFSETQ. V gave up 0 bases and J gave up 5 bases, with 8 bases separating them. This chain's CDR3 is CASSLEAEETQYF. DNA of the CDR3: TGCGCCAGCAGCTTGGAGGCGGAGGAGACCCAGTACTTC. The complete variable domain, with remaining parts taken from reference TRBV5-1 and TRBJ2-5, reads KAGVTQTPRYLIKTRGQQVTLSCSPISGHRSVSWYQQTPGQGLQFLFEYFSETQRNKGNFPGRFSGRQFSNSRSEMNVSTLELGDSALYLCASSLEAEETQYFGPGTRLLVL.